The rows below give T cell receptor beta chains drawn from one sample of a study of Ad26.COV2.S vaccination and SARS-CoV-2 variants. Here immunoSEQ multiplex PCR was the method, and the copy in TCRdb shows in-frame clones only, minus some. This repertoire shows 380,000 or so clones, roughly 85% found once; its top ten account for about 7.1%. The sample consisted of peripheral blood, taken in a trial of Ad26.COV2.S vaccine versus placebo. The source of these receptors is a person aged 18-65 years who received the Ad26.COV2.S COVID-19 vaccine or a placebo. The CDR3 runs from the conserved cysteine through the conserved F or W. Each record gives: J gene, V gene, D gene, clone size, CDR3 protein, CDR3 DNA. A D gene is named only where the DNA matches it firmly. Expanded clones are given a class, and other clones once, few, many or no size at all.

>TRBJ2-5|TRBV7-9|-|once
CASSFSAETQYF
TGTGCCAGCAGCTTCAGTGCGGAGACCCAGTACTTC
>TRBJ1-1|TRBV7-9|-|-
CASSLLSLWTEAFF
TGTGCCAGCAGCTTACTCTCCCTTTGGACTGAAGCTTTCTTT
>TRBJ2-1|TRBV11-2|-|-
CASSLVSTGQFF
TGTGCCAGCAGCTTAGTTTCAACGGGGCAGTTCTTC
>TRBJ1-6|TRBV13|-|-
CASSLNPVGYNSPLHF
TGTGCCAGCAGCTTAAATCCAGTGGGCTATAATTCACCCCTCCACTTT
>TRBJ1-2|TRBV18|-|once
CASSPVSTNYGYTF
TGTGCCAGCTCACCAGTGTCCACTAACTATGGCTACACCTTC
>TRBJ2-3|TRBV5-4|-|-
CASSWGGVQDTQYF
TGTGCCAGCAGCTGGGGCGGTGTGCAAGATACGCAGTATTTT
>TRBJ2-5|TRBV6-2/TRBV6-3|-|-
CASSYGGGTQYF
TGTGCCAGCAGTTACGGGGGCGGGACCCAGTACTTC
>TRBJ2-1|TRBV7-9|-|-
CASSPTAGRGHNEQFF
TGTGCCAGCAGTCCAACCGCGGGCAGGGGCCACAATGAGCAGTTCTTC
>TRBJ2-7|TRBV5-5|TRBD1|-
CASSPLRQGLYEQYF
TGTGCCAGCAGCCCGCTCCGACAGGGTCTTTACGAGCAGTACTTC
>TRBJ2-7|TRBV5-1|TRBD1|-
CASSSGTGSEQYF
TGCGCCAGCAGCTCAGGGACAGGGAGCGAGCAGTACTTC
>TRBJ2-3|TRBV7-6|TRBD2|once
CASSPGVWRGGITQYF
TGTGCCAGCAGCCCCGGGGTCTGGCGGGGGGGTATTACGCAGTATTTT
>TRBJ2-1|TRBV24-1|TRBD2|-
CATSDSRLAGGLSEQFF
TGTGCCACCAGTGATTCACGACTAGCGGGGGGGCTTAGTGAGCAGTTCTTC
>TRBJ2-1|TRBV4-1|TRBD1|-
CASSQDKGALNEQFF
TGCGCCAGCAGCCAAGATAAGGGGGCGCTGAATGAGCAGTTCTTC
>TRBJ2-3|TRBV24-1|TRBD2|-
CATSVASGPGDTQYF
TGTGCCACCAGTGTTGCTAGCGGGCCCGGAGATACGCAGTATTTT
>TRBJ1-5|TRBV19|-|-
CASSPLTNQPQHF
TGTGCCAGTAGTCCGCTCACGAATCAGCCCCAGCATTTT
>TRBJ1-5|TRBV7-3|-|-
CASVRDGEYQPQHF
TGTGCCAGCGTCCGGGACGGGGAGTATCAGCCCCAGCATTTT
>TRBJ2-7|TRBV4-1|-|-
CASSQTHSATYEQYF
TGCGCCAGCAGCCAGACCCATAGTGCCACCTACGAGCAGTACTTC
>TRBJ1-2|TRBV2|TRBD1|-
CAITLPHRGQGYTF
TGTGCCATCACACTCCCCCACAGGGGGCAGGGCTACACCTTC
>TRBJ2-3|TRBV7-2|-|-
CASSLAGGRRTDTQYF
TGTGCCAGCAGCTTAGCCGGGGGGCGACGCACAGATACGCAGTATTTT
>TRBJ2-6|TRBV21-1|-|-
CASGRDSSSGANVLTF
TGTGCCAGCGGCCGGGACAGTTCCTCTGGGGCCAACGTCCTGACTTTC
>TRBJ2-7|TRBV5-1|TRBD2|-
CASSARTSGPYEQYF
TGCGCCAGCAGCGCCCGGACTAGCGGGCCCTACGAGCAGTACTTC
>TRBJ1-4|TRBV27|TRBD1|-
CASSLGTAPNEKLFF
TGTGCCAGCAGTTTAGGGACAGCCCCTAATGAAAAACTGTTTTTT
>TRBJ2-7|TRBV6-5|-|-
CASRTGGSFYEQYF
TGTGCCAGCAGAACCGGGGGATCCTTCTACGAGCAGTACTTC
>TRBJ1-5|TRBV18|-|-
CASSEGTGQPQHF
TGTGCCAGCTCGGAGGGAACTGGGCAGCCCCAGCATTTT
>TRBJ2-1|TRBV7-6|TRBD1|-
CASSFGQGKYYNEQFF
TGTGCCAGCAGCTTTGGACAGGGAAAATATTACAATGAGCAGTTCTTC
>TRBJ1-1|TRBV3-1/TRBV3-2|-|-
CASSQDIGNRGAFF
TGTGCCAGCAGCCAAGATATCGGGAATCGGGGGGCTTTCTTT
>TRBJ2-7|TRBV28|-|-
CASSKLVSSSYEQYF
TGTGCCAGCAGTAAGCTTGTTTCGAGCTCCTACGAGCAGTACTTC
>TRBJ1-1|TRBV6-6|-|-
CASSSGWGRVETEAFF
TGTGCCAGCAGTTCGGGTTGGGGGAGGGTGGAGACTGAAGCTTTCTTT
>TRBJ1-2|TRBV11-2|TRBD1|-
CASSLGEQGTRGYTF
TGTGCCAGCAGCTTAGGTGAACAGGGGACGAGAGGCTACACCTTC
>TRBJ1-3|TRBV7-9|TRBD1|once
CASSLAGQAGNTIYF
TGTGCCAGCAGCTTAGCGGGACAGGCGGGAAACACCATATATTTT
>TRBJ2-1|TRBV10-3|TRBD2|-
CAISESLAGGLSSYNEQFF
TGTGCCATCAGTGAGTCACTAGCGGGGGGTCTAAGCTCCTACAATGAGCAGTTCTTC
>TRBJ2-1|TRBV9|TRBD2|-
CASSVEGLAAYNEQFF
TGTGCCAGCAGCGTAGAGGGACTAGCGGCATACAATGAGCAGTTCTTC
>TRBJ2-7|TRBV4-1|-|few
CASSPEVRETSYEQYF
TGCGCCAGCAGCCCCGAGGTAAGAGAAACCTCCTACGAGCAGTACTTC
>TRBJ2-7|TRBV5-8|TRBD2|-
CASSYRTSAFYEQYF
TGTGCCAGCAGCTATAGGACTAGCGCGTTCTACGAGCAGTACTTC
>TRBJ2-1|TRBV7-6|-|-
CASSLADAGDEQFF
TGTGCCAGCAGCTTAGCGGACGCAGGGGATGAGCAGTTCTTC
>TRBJ2-1|TRBV30|TRBD2|-
CAWNPAGGGAEQFF
TGTGCCTGGAACCCAGCGGGAGGGGGAGCTGAGCAGTTCTTC
>TRBJ1-2|TRBV9|-|-
CASSVAGTGYGYTF
TGTGCCAGCAGCGTAGCAGGGACTGGCTATGGCTACACCTTC
>TRBJ2-3|TRBV9|TRBD1|-
CASSGHRGFTDTQYF
TGTGCCAGCAGCGGTCACAGGGGCTTCACAGATACGCAGTATTTT
>TRBJ2-1|TRBV11-2|TRBD2|-
CASSYSGGGYNEQFF
TGTGCCAGCAGCTACTCTGGGGGGGGCTACAATGAGCAGTTCTTC
>TRBJ1-5|TRBV30|-|-
CAWSAQGNQPQHF
TGTGCCTGGAGTGCGCAAGGCAATCAGCCCCAGCATTTT
>TRBJ2-1|TRBV13|TRBD2|-
CASSPSGRGGREQFF
TGTGCCAGCAGCCCCAGTGGCCGGGGGGGCCGGGAGCAGTTCTTC
>TRBJ2-3|TRBV13|-|-
CASRIGLGTDTQYF
TGTGCCAGCAGGATCGGCCTAGGCACAGATACGCAGTATTTT
>TRBJ2-1|TRBV1|-|-
CTSSPPAGSYNEQFF
TGCACCAGCAGTCCGCCAGCGGGGTCCTACAATGAGCAGTTCTTC
>TRBJ2-1|TRBV11-2|TRBD2|-
CASSFSASGDNEQFF
TGTGCCAGCAGCTTTTCGGCTAGCGGGGACAATGAGCAGTTCTTC
>TRBJ1-1|TRBV11-2|-|-
CASSRRTVNTEAFF
TGTGCCAGCAGCAGACGGACGGTGAACACTGAAGCTTTCTTT
>TRBJ2-7|TRBV6-5|-|-
CASSYRGRGTFYEQYF
TGTGCCAGCAGTTACCGTGGTAGGGGCACCTTCTACGAGCAGTACTTC
>TRBJ1-1|TRBV6-5|TRBD1|-
CASGRTGGNTEAFF
TGTGCCAGCGGGAGGACAGGGGGCAACACTGAAGCTTTCTTT
>TRBJ2-3|TRBV5-1|-|-
CASNYGGLTDTQYF
TGCGCCAGCAATTACGGGGGACTCACAGATACGCAGTATTTT
>TRBJ2-5|TRBV6-5|-|-
CASRTNMGTQYF
TGTGCCAGCAGAACCAACATGGGGACCCAGTACTTC
>TRBJ2-1|TRBV9|-|-
CASSVNMVNEQFF
TGTGCCAGCAGCGTAAACATGGTCAATGAGCAGTTCTTC
>TRBJ1-4|TRBV7-2|TRBD1|-
CASSSGQASEKLFF
TGTGCCAGCAGCTCGGGACAGGCTAGCGAAAAACTGTTTTTT
>TRBJ2-1|TRBV2|TRBD2|once
CASSPGGGAYNEQFF
TGTGCCAGCAGTCCCGGCGGGGGGGCTTACAATGAGCAGTTCTTC
>TRBJ1-5|TRBV9|-|once
CASSVEGRSNQPQHF
TGTGCCAGCAGCGTAGAGGGCAGGAGCAATCAGCCCCAGCATTTT
>TRBJ1-5|TRBV9|TRBD1|-
CASSAGTGGDQPQHF
TGTGCCAGCAGCGCCGGGACAGGGGGAGATCAGCCCCAGCATTTT
>TRBJ1-3|TRBV6-5|TRBD1|-
CATRLGTASGNTIYF
TGTGCCACCCGTCTGGGGACAGCCTCTGGAAACACCATATATTTT